Ten or more counts support the clone carrying this T cell receptor beta chain. Each CDR3 protein gets one entry after TCRdb re-called the PCR reads with MiXCR. Of some 84,000 distinct CDR3 sequences listed, 45% to 60% are singletons. The data are from a study of CDR3 diversity in severe acne. The specimen was blood. This receptor was identified in a male donor in good health, without acne.

As DNA, the CDR3 is TGTGCCAGCGTGGGACAGGGGGCGAGGGAATTCGTCACTGAAGCTTTCTTT. Protein sequence: CASVGQGAREFVTEAFF. The V gene is TRBV6-5, the J gene TRBJ1-1; 12 bases are shared with TRBD1. V shed 8 bases, J shed 4 bases, and the junction held 14 bases outside the gene matches. CDR3 size: 17 residues. CDR1 MNHEY and CDR2 SVGAGI come from the germline V gene.